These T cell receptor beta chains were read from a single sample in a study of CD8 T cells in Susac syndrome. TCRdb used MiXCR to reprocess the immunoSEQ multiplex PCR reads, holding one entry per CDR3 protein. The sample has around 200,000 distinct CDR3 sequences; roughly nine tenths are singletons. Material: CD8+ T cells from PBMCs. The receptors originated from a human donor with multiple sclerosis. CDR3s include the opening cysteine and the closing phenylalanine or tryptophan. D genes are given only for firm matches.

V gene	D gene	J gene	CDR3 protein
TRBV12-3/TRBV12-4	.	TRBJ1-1	CASSLEVDPVCEAFF
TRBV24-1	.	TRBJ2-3	CATREEPTGTQYF
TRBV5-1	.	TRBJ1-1	CASSAGATGPEAFF
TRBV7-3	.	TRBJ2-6	CASSLSYSGANVLTF
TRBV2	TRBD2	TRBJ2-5	CATLRTSGEETQYF
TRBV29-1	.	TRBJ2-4	CSVTGDSKNIQYF
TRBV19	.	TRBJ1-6	CASSIQGNSPLHF
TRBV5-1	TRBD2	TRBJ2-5	CASSSGTSSQETQYF
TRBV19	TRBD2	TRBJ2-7	CASRPSGRTDYEQYF
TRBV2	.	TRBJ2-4	CASRGRKNIQYF
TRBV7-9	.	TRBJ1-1	CASSPPPVDTEAFF
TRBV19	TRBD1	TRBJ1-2	CASQQGAGGYTF
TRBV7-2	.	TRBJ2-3	CASSPSLSDTQYF
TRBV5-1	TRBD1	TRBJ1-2	CASATGSYGYTF
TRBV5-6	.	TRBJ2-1	CASSWPRRGRNEQFF
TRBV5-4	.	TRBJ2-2	CASREFVHGELFF
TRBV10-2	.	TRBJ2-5	CASSGALVGQETQYF
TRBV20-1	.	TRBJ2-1	CSVRGLAAYNEQFF
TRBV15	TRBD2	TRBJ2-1	CATSRDMGGFEQFF
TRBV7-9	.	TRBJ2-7	CASTLEGDFQQYF
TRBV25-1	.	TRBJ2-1	CASSDQGNYNEQFF
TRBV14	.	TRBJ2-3	CASSEQVSTDTQYF
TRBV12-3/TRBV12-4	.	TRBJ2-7	CASSPYGGYEQYF
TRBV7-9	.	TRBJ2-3	CASSSSSFTDTQYF
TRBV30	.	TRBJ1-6	CAWRLGSSPLHF
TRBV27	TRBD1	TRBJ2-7	CASRTDRNYEQYF
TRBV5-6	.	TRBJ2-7	CASSFQFSYEQYF
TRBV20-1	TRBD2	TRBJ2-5	CSASEGLAGVYQETQYF
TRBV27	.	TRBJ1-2	CASSPTESANYGYTF
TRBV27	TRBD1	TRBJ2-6	CASSPYGQASFSGANVLTF
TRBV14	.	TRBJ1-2	CASSLPGQGGYTF
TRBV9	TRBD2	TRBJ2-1	CASSVEGAGGPGNEQFF
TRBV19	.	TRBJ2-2	CASTPHRGELFF
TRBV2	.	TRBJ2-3	CASSRTTLDSSRGIDTQYF
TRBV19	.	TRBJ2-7	CASSIAGYEQYF
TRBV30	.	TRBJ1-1	CACPGAGTEAFF
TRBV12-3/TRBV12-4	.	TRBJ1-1	CASRPGTSRDVNTEAFF
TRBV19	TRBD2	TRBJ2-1	CASSIGLAGGYNEQFF
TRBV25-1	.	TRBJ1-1	CASSARGAEAFF
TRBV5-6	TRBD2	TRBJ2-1	CASSPGLAGGIYNEQFF
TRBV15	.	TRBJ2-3	CATSSPGNTQYF
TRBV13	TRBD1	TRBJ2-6	CASSSGTAPSGANVLTF
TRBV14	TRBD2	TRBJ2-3	CASSLRGTSGETDTQYF
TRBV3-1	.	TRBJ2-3	CASSQDHSPDTQYF
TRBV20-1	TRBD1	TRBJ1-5	CSARDIGTGDRGNQPQHF
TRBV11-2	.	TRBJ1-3	CASSFEPHSGNTIYF
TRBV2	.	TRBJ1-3	CASNPDFDRTNTIYF
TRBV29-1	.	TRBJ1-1	CSVIGGGTEAFF
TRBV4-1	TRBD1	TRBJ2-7	CASSHTTGGEQYF
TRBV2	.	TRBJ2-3	CASSLTGGTDTQYF
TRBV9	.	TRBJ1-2	CASSEGGGTNYGYTF
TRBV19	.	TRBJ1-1	CASSLGDLNTEAFF
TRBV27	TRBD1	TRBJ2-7	CASSSYRTGGTYEQYF